This TCR beta chain was observed in a study of blood T cell repertoires in COVID-19. A single count supports this clone. TCRdb keeps only in-frame clones here, not all; method: immunoSEQ multiplex PCR. The sample contains 110,000 to 150,000 clones, roughly 80% of which appear only once. Germline V lookup: CDR1 LGHDT, CDR2 YNNKEL (reference sequence). V gave up 1 base and J gave up 7 bases, with 16 bases separating them. This CDR3 comprises 15 residues. The material sequenced was peripheral blood. The chain joins TRBV3-1 (or the pseudogene TRBV3-2) to TRBJ1-1; TRBD1 might be the D (5 bases). The sequence was obtained from a human donor in a cohort sampled during active COVID-19. CDR3 sequence reads: CASSQGVGDYSEAFF. In DNA, the CDR3 is TGTGCCAGCAGCCAAGGGGTAGGGGATTATAGTGAAGCTTTCTTT.